This T cell receptor beta chain was sequenced in a study of blood T cell repertoires in COVID-19. Study-wide context: Samples taken during acute and convalescent COVID-19 were collected in the United States, Italy and Spain. PBMCs, B-cell-depleted T cells, or T cells were the source of the cDNA or gDNA that made up the material.

The CDR3 spans 16 residues. V gave up 1 base and J gave up 6 bases; unmatched junction bases: 5. CDR1 is KGHSH, CDR2 LQKENI, per germline. Authors' data handling: Counts of nucleated cells, estimated from reference gene primer amplification, were obtained. Assay: immunoSEQ multiplex PCR; the TCRdb copy retains only in-frame clones and omits some. V, J and clone size derive from that table, while D and trimming were established from the DNA sequence. The profile shows nearly 35,000 clones, approximately 80% of them singletons. The source of this sequence is a woman aged 60-75 years with acute or convalescent COVID-19. The sequencing sample was made of peripheral blood. V and J are TRBV18 and TRBJ2-1; 11 bases are a match to TRBD2. The CDR3 here is CASSPLAGGPGNEQFF. CDR3 in DNA: TGTGCCAGCTCACCACTAGCGGGGGGGCCGGGCAATGAGCAGTTCTTC. Variable domain in full (rest from reference TRBV18 and TRBJ2-1): NAGVMQNPRHLVRRRGQEARLRCSPMKGHSHVYWYRQLPEEGLKFMVYLQKENIIDESGMPKERFSAEFPKEGPSILRIQQVVRGDSAAYFCASSPLAGGPGNEQFFGPGTRLTVL.